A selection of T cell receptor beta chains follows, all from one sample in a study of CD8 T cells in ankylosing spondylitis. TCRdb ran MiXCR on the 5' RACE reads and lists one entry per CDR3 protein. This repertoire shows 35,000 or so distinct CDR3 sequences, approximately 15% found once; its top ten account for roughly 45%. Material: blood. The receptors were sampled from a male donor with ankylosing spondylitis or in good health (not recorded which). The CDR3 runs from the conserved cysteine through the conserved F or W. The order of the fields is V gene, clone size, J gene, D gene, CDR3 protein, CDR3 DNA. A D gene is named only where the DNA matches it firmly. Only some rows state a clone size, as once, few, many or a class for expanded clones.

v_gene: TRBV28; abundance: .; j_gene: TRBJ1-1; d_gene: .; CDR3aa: CASSLSRFEAFF; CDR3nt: TGTGCCAGCAGTTTATCAAGGTTTGAAGCTTTCTTT
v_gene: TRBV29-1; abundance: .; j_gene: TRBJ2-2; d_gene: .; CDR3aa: CSVLGQSTGELFF; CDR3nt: TGCAGCGTTCTCGGACAGTCCACCGGGGAGCTGTTTTTT
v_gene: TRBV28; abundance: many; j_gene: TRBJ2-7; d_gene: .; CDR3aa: CASSSVYEQYF; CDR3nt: TGTGCCAGCAGCTCTGTCTACGAGCAGTACTTC
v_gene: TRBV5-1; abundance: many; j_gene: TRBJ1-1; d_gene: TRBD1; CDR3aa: CASSRDRDHTEAFF; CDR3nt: TGCGCCAGCAGCCGGGACAGGGACCACACTGAAGCTTTCTTT
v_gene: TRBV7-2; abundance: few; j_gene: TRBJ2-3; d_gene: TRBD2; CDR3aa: CASSLFAGGPTDTQYF; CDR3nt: TGTGCCAGCAGCTTATTTGCGGGAGGGCCGACAGATACGCAGTATTTT
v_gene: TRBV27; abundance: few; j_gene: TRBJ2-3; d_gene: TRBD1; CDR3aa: CASSRQGPEDTQYF; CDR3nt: TGTGCCAGCAGTCGACAGGGGCCCGAAGATACGCAGTATTTT
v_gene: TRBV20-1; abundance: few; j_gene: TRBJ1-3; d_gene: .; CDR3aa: CSAQGPIVSGNTIYF; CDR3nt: TGCAGTGCACAAGGACCGATCGTCTCTGGAAACACCATATATTTT
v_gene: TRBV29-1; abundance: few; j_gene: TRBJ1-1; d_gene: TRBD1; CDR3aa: CSVEGGQGYAEAFF; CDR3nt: TGCAGCGTTGAAGGGGGACAGGGTTACGCTGAAGCTTTCTTT
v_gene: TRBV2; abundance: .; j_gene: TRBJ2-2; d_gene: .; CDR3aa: CASSGRQTGELFF; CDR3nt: TGTGCCAGCAGTGGACGACAGACCGGGGAGCTGTTTTTT
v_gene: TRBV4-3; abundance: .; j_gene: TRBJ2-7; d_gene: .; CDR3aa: CASSQEPGYEQHF; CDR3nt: TGCGCCAGCAGCCAAGAACCTGGCTACGAGCAGCACTTC
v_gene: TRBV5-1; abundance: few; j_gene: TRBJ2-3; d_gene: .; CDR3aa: CASSLVAQTSTDTQYF; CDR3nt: TGCGCCAGCAGCCTAGTAGCGCAGACTAGCACAGATACGCAGTATTTT
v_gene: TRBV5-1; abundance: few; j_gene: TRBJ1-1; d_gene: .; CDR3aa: CASSLAGGSTEAFF; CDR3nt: TGCGCCAGCAGCTTGGCAGGAGGGTCCACTGAAGCTTTCTTT
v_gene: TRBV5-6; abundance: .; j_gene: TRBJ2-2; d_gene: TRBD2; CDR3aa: CASSYVAGSGELFF; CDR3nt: TGTGCCAGCAGCTATGTAGCGGGATCCGGGGAGCTGTTTTTT
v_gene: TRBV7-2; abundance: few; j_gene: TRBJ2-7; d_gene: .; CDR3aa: CASSPLGRFYEQYF; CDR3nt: TGTGCCAGCAGCCCGTTGGGACGGTTCTACGAGCAGTACTTC
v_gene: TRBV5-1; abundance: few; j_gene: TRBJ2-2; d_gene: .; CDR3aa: CASSWGASGNTGELFF; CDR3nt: TGCGCCAGCAGCTGGGGGGCTAGCGGAAACACCGGGGAGCTGTTTTTT
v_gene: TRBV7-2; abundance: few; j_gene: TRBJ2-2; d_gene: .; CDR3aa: CASSLSGELFF; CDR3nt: TGTGCCAGCAGCTTGTCCGGGGAGCTGTTTTTT
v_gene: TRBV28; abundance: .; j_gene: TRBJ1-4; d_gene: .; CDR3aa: CASSLQGTREKLFF; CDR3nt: TGTGCCAGCAGCTTGCAGGGGACTAGGGAAAAACTGTTTTTT
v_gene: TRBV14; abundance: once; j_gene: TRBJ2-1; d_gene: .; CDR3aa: CASSHPRQYNEQFF; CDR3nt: TGTGCCAGCAGCCACCCAAGGCAGTACAATGAGCAGTTCTTC
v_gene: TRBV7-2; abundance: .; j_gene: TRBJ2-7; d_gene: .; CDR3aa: CASSLAAQGSDEQYF; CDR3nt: TGTGCCAGCAGCTTAGCCGCGCAGGGGTCAGACGAGCAGTACTTC
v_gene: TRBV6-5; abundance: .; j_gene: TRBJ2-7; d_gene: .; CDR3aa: CASNNPGGGKQYF; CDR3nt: TGTGCCAGCAACAACCCCGGTGGAGGGAAGCAGTACTTC
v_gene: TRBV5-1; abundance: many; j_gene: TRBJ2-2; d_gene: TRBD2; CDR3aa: CASSGGLAPTNTGELFF; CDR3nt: TGCGCCAGCAGCGGGGGACTAGCGCCGACGAACACCGGGGAGCTGTTTTTT
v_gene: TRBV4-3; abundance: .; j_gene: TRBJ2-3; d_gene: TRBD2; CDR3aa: CASSQDPSGVRDTQYF; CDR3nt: TGCGCCAGCAGCCAAGACCCCAGCGGGGTTAGAGATACGCAGTATTTT
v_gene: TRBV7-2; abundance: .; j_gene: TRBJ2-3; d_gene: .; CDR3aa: CASSLRPDTQYF; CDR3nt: TGTGCCAGCAGCCTCCGCCCAGATACGCAGTATTTT
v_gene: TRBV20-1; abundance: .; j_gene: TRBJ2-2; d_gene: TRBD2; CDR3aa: CSARVRLAGFNGELFF; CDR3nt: TGCAGTGCTAGGGTCCGACTAGCGGGGTTCAACGGGGAGCTGTTTTTT
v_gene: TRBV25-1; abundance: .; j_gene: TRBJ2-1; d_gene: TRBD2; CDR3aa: CASSGQRGGLKDNEQFF; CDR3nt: TGTGCCAGCAGTGGCCAACGGGGGGGACTAAAAGACAATGAGCAGTTCTTC
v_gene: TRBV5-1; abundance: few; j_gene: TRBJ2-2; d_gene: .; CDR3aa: CASSRVQFGQGITGELFF; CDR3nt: TGCGCCAGCAGCCGCGTTCAATTCGGGCAGGGGATAACCGGGGAGCTGTTTTTT
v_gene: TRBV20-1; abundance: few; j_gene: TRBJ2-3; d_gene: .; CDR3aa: CSAGKVSTDTQYF; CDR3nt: TGCAGTGCTGGAAAAGTTAGCACAGATACGCAGTATTTT
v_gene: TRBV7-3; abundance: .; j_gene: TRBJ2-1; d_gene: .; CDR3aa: CASSSAPGARQFF; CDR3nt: TGTGCCAGCAGCTCCGCCCCTGGAGCTAGACAGTTCTTC
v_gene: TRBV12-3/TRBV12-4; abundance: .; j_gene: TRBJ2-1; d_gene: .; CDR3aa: CASSFADYNEQFF; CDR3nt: TGTGCCAGCAGTTTTGCGGACTACAATGAGCAGTTCTTC
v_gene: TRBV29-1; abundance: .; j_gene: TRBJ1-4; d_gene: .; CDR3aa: CSVGSATNEKLFF; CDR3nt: TGCAGCGTTGGCTCAGCAACTAATGAAAAACTGTTTTTT
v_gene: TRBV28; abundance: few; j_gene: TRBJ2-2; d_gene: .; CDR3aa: CASSLRRGAAGELFF; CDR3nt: TGTGCCAGCAGTTTACGTAGGGGTGCGGCCGGGGAGCTGTTTTTT
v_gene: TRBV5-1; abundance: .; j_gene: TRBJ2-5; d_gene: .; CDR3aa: CASSLYETQYF; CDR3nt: TGCGCCAGCAGCTTGTATGAGACCCAGTACTTC
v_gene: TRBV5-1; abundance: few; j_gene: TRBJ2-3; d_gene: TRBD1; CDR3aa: CASSQTGGGTDTQYF; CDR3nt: TGCGCCAGCAGCCAGACAGGGGGCGGAACAGATACGCAGTATTTT
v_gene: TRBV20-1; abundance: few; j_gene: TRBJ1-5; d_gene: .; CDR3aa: CSARRQLNQPQHF; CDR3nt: TGCAGTGCTAGACGACAGCTTAATCAGCCCCAGCATTTT
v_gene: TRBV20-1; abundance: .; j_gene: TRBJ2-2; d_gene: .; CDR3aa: CSAPPPGNTGELFF; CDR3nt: TGCAGTGCCCCCCCCCCAGGGAACACCGGGGAGCTGTTTTTT
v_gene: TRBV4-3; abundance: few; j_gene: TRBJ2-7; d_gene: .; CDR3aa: CASSQDPASYEQYF; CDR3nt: TGCGCCAGCAGCCAAGACCCAGCCTCCTACGAGCAGTACTTC
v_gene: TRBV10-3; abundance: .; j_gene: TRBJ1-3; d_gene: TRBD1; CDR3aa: CAISEWDRGNTIYF; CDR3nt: TGTGCCATCAGTGAGTGGGACAGGGGAAACACCATATATTTT
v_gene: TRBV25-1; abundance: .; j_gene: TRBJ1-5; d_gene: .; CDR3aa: CASSGAQGSNQPQHF; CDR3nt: TGTGCCAGCAGTGGGGCACAGGGAAGCAATCAGCCCCAGCATTTT
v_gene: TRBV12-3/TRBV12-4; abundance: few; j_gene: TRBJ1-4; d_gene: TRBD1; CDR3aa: CASSLRTGRNEKLFF; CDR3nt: TGTGCCAGCAGTCTAAGGACAGGGAGAAATGAAAAACTGTTTTTT